This entry lists 14 T cell receptor beta chains sequenced from one sample in a study of early T cells in non-severe SARS-CoV-2 infection. Using its own MiXCR run on the 5' RACE reads, TCRdb lists one record per CDR3 protein. The repertoire consists of around 76,000 distinct CDR3 sequences, with roughly 10% occurring once and the leading ten covering over 3.5%. Sequences were obtained from whole blood. Source of these receptors: an adult who was a healthcare worker with PCR-confirmed SARS-CoV-2 infection or an uninfected control (not recorded which).

This clonotype was detected many times. The rearrangement links TRBV5-1 to TRBJ1-4, with 7 nucleotides matching TRBD1. J gave up 5 bases and V 6 bases, and 7 bases lay outside the gene matches. Germline CDR1 is SGHRS and CDR2 is YFSETQ. The CDR3 loop spans 14 amino acids. In nucleotides, the CDR3 is TGCGCCAGCACCCTTACAGGGGAGAATGAAAAACTGTTTTTT. Protein: CASTLTGENEKLFF.

This clonotype was picked up many times. This chain uses TRBV29-1 with TRBJ2-7; D might be TRBD1 (6 bases). Germline loops: CDR1 SQVTM, CDR2 ANQGSEA. V was clipped by 6 bases and J by 2 bases, with 17 bases between them. The CDR3 runs 14 residues. Here the CDR3 DNA reads TGCAGCGTGCCCACAGGGCTGAACCCCTACGAGCAGTACTTC. It codes for CSVPTGLNPYEQYF.

This clonotype was found many times. This chain links TRBV20-1 with TRBJ2-3; 7 bases match TRBD2. The CDR3 has 14 amino acids. V shed 3 bases and J 1 base; nucleotides not matched to a gene: 4. CDR1 is DFQATT, CDR2 SNEGSKA, per germline (reference sequence). The DNA for the CDR3 is TGCAGTGCTAGTCGGGGGGTCCGCACAGATACGCAGTATTTT. Residues: CSASRGVRTDTQYF.

This clonotype has only a few counts. The chain is built from TRBV6-2 or TRBV6-3 and TRBJ2-3, with 10 positions matching TRBD2. V shed 4 bases, J shed 4 bases, and the junction held 5 bases outside the gene matches. Germline values: CDR1 MNHEY, CDR2 SVGEGT. The CDR3 totals 15 residues. The CDR3 sequence: CASSSLAGVADTQYF. The CDR3, as DNA: TGTGCCAGCAGTTCGCTAGCGGGGGTCGCAGATACGCAGTATTTT.

Many counts were recorded for this clonotype. The V gene is TRBV7-2, the J gene TRBJ1-5, with TRBD1 matching 9 bases. Germline CDR1 is SGHTA and CDR2 is FQGNSA. This CDR3 has 14 amino acids. The V and J ends lost 5 bases and 6 bases, in that order; junction bases with no gene match: 5. The CDR3 sequence is CASSAGTGFQPQHF. CDR3 bases: TGTGCCAGCAGCGCCGGGACAGGGTTTCAGCCCCAGCATTTT.

The V call is TRBV10-3, the J call TRBJ2-7; D perhaps matches TRBD2 (5 bases). With 6 bases removed from V and 2 bases from J, the gap between germline ends came to 11 bases. CDR1 is ENHRY, CDR2 SYGVKD, per germline. CDR3 length: 13 residues. CDR3 nucleotide sequence: TGTGCCATCAGCGAGACCGGGGCCTACGAGCAGTACTTC. Translating gives CAISETGAYEQYF.

This chain connects TRBV6-2 or TRBV6-3 to TRBJ2-7; D call uncertain. The CDR3 extends over 12 amino acids. V was clipped by 0 bases and J by 6 bases, with 6 bases between them. Germline V gene lookup returns CDR1 MNHEY and CDR2 SVGEGT. The CDR3 is CASSYSESEQYF. The CDR3, as DNA: TGTGCCAGCAGTTACTCGGAGAGCGAGCAGTACTTC.

This clonotype was found many times. The rearrangement uses TRBV7-9 and TRBJ2-3; unclear D gene. Trimming shortened V by 3 bases and J by 4 bases, and 8 bases separated the two germline ends. The CDR3 runs 13 residues. The germline V gene encodes CDR1 SEHNR and CDR2 FQNEAQ (reference sequence). This CDR3 reads CASSFWSADTQYF. The CDR3, as DNA: TGTGCCAGCAGCTTTTGGAGCGCAGATACGCAGTATTTT.

This clonotype was counted ten times or more. The V gene is TRBV20-1, the J gene TRBJ2-1; 12 nucleotides line up with TRBD2. This CDR3 comprises 16 residues. Germline CDR1 and CDR2: DFQATT and SNEGSKA (reference sequence). J lost 2 bases, V lost 2 bases, and 4 bases had no gene match. CDR3 bases: TGCAGTGCTAGAAGACTAGCGGGGGAAACCTACAATGAGCAGTTCTTC. This gives the protein CSARRLAGETYNEQFF.

The gene calls are TRBV20-1 and TRBJ1-4, with unresolved D. V shed 3 bases and J shed 4 bases, with 15 bases lying between them. The germline CDR1 and CDR2 sequences are DFQATT and SNEGSKA (reference sequence). This CDR3 contains 15 residues. Written as DNA, the CDR3 is TGCAGTGCTAGTACCGGGGTCCGGGTTAATGAAAAACTGTTTTTT. Protein: CSASTGVRVNEKLFF.

In its sample, this clonotype was seen many times. The V call is TRBV7-6, the J call TRBJ2-5; D gene ambiguous. Germline V gene lookup returns CDR1 SGHVS and CDR2 FNYEAQ. The CDR3 length is 13 residues. Trimming shortened V by 1 base and J by 4 bases, and 7 bases separated the two germline ends. The CDR3, as DNA: TGTGCCAGCAGCTTAGTATGGGGAGAGACCCAGTACTTC. Its protein product is CASSLVWGETQYF.

This clonotype was seen many times. This chain uses TRBV27 with TRBJ2-7, with a tentative D call TRBD2 (7 bases). Per the germline V gene, CDR1 is MNHEY and CDR2 is SMNVEV (reference sequence). The CDR3 totals 16 residues. V lost 5 bases and J 2 bases, leaving 19 bases between the germline ends. The chain's CDR3 is CASSLLWGGRTYEQYF. In nucleotides, the CDR3 is TGTGCCAGCAGTCTCCTTTGGGGGGGGCGAACCTACGAGCAGTACTTC.

This clonotype was detected ten times or more. The chain combines TRBV7-9 with TRBJ1-1, with a weak D call TRBD1 (5 bases). Germline V lookup: CDR1 SEHNR, CDR2 FQNEAQ (reference sequence). The CDR3 runs 13 residues. Trimming pared 5 bases from V and 9 bases from J, leaving 16 bases between. The CDR3 nucleotides are TGTGCCAGCAGCCCCCAGGGACCGAACAAAGCTTTCTTT. It encodes CASSPQGPNKAFF.

This clonotype has just a few counts. The chain links TRBV2 to TRBJ2-3; 7 bases are a match to TRBD2. CDR1 and CDR2 from the germline V gene are SNHLY and FYNNEI. V shed 7 bases, J shed 7 bases, and the junction held 14 bases outside the gene matches. The CDR3 extends over 15 amino acids. The CDR3 loop is CASTMGTGGGNTQYF. In DNA form, the CDR3 reads TGTGCCAGCACGATGGGGACTGGGGGGGGTAATACGCAGTATTTT.